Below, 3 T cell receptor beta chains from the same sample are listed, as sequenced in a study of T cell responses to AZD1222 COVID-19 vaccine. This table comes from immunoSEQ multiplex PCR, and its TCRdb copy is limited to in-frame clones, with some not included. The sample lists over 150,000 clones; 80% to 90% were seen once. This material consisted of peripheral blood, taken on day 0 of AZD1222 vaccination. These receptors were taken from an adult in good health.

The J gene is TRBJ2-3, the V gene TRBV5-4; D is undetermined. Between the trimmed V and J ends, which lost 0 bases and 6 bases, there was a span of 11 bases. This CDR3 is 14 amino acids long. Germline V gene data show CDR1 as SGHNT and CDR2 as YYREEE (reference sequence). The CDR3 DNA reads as TGTGCCAGCAGCTTGGACCCCCCTCCTGATACGCAGTATTTT. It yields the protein CASSLDPPPDTQYF.

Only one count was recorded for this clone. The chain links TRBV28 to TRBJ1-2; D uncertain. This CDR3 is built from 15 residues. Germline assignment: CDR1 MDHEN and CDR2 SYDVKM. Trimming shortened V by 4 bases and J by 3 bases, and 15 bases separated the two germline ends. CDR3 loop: CASSSNDPWDYGYTF. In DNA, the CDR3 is TGTGCCAGCAGTTCCAACGACCCCTGGGACTATGGCTACACCTTC.

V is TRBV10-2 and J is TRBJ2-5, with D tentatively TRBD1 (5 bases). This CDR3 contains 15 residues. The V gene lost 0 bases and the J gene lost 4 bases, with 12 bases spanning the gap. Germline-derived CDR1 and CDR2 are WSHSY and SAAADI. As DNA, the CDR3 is TGCGCCAGCAGTGAGTCCAGGGTTAGGGCAGAGACCCAGTACTTC. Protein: CASSESRVRAETQYF.